This T cell receptor beta chain is drawn from a study of circulating and synovial CD4+ cells in juvenile arthritis. Study-level results: These blood cells shared more CDR3 sequences with synovium than bulk blood. CPL versus bulk CD4 samples: T cell genome counts differed by at least an order of magnitude.

The V gene end was trimmed by 6 bases and the J gene end by 8 bases; junction bases not matched to a gene: 19. Germline loops: CDR1 LNHDA, CDR2 SQIVND (reference sequence). The CDR3 is 19 amino acids. The protocol was immunoSEQ multiplex PCR, while the TCRdb copy is restricted to in-frame clones and leaves out a portion. The data hold around 17,000 clones, with around 91% observed a single time. This clone occurred a few times. Its antigen remains unknown. Material for sequencing was CD4+ T cells from blood. V and J are TRBV19 and TRBJ1-4; TRBD1 matches 12 bases. The source of this sequence is a human donor with juvenile idiopathic arthritis. The DNA of the CDR3 is TGTGCCAGTAGGCTCTCTGGGACAGGGGGCGCCGGGGTCGGAGAAAAACTGTTTTTT. It is translated as CASRLSGTGGAGVGEKLFF.